The 28 T cell receptor beta chains reported below all come from one sample, sequenced in a study of shared clonotypes between healthy human individuals. TCRdb keeps only in-frame clones here, not all; method: immunoSEQ multiplex PCR. The sample includes 150,000 to 200,000 clones, roughly 91% of them seen just once. The sequenced sample consisted of naive CD4+ T cells sorted from blood. As to subset: CD45RA+ positively selected. The receptors derive from a woman aged 30 to 39 in good health.

The chain employs TRBV11-2 and TRBJ1-6, with TRBD1 identical over 7 bases. The junction had 8 bases not matched to a gene; V was cut back by 4 bases and J by 8 bases. Germline V gene sequence: CDR1 SGHAT, CDR2 FQNNGV. The CDR3 is 15 amino acids. The CDR3: CASSSPGQTDSPLHF. In DNA form, the CDR3 reads TGTGCCAGCAGCTCTCCGGGACAGACGGATTCACCCCTCCACTTT.

The J gene is TRBJ1-1, the V gene TRBV28, with 9 bases aligning to TRBD1. Trimming removed 5 bases from V and 1 base from J; junction bases left unmatched: 5. CDR1 is MDHEN and CDR2 is SYDVKM in the germline V gene. CDR3 size: 15 residues. In DNA, the CDR3 is TGTGCCAGCAGTAAATCACAGGGGGCGAACACTGAAGCTTTCTTT. Translation gives CASSKSQGANTEAFF.

V usage is TRBV19 and J usage is TRBJ1-5; maybe TRBD1 (5 bases). Germline lookup yields CDR1 LNHDA and CDR2 SQIVND (reference sequence). Trimming took 5 bases from V and 7 from J, leaving 9 bases between them. The length of the CDR3 is 12 residues. The CDR3 DNA follows: TGTGCCAGTAGTTTAGGGGAACAGCCCCAGCATTTT. As protein: CASSLGEQPQHF.

The chain couples TRBV5-1 to TRBJ2-1; 10 nucleotides line up with TRBD2. Looked up from germline, CDR1 is SGHRS and CDR2 is YFSETQ. The ends lost 4 bases at V and 3 bases at J; junction bases unmatched: 1. This CDR3 spans 14 amino acids. This chain's CDR3 is CASSRTSGYNEQFF. Written as DNA, the CDR3 is TGCGCCAGCAGCCGGACTAGCGGCTACAATGAGCAGTTCTTC.

The chain joins TRBV18 to TRBJ1-1; the D is unclear. Trimming shortened V by 6 bases and J by 5 bases, and 16 bases separated the two germline ends. CDR3 length: 14 residues. The germline CDR1 and CDR2 sequences are KGHSH and LQKENI. CDR3 amino acids: CASSPGFGGTEAFF. In DNA, the CDR3 is TGTGCCAGCTCGCCCGGATTCGGTGGAACTGAAGCTTTCTTT.

The CDR3 nucleotides read TGTGCCAGCTCACCACCCGAACCCACCGGGGAGCTGTTTTTT. Its translation: CASSPPEPTGELFF. The V gene is TRBV18, the J gene TRBJ2-2; D is unclear. Per the germline V gene, CDR1 is KGHSH and CDR2 is LQKENI. Deletions cut 0 bases from V and 4 bases from J, with 6 bases between. The CDR3 runs 14 residues.

The genes are TRBV29-1 and TRBJ2-1; tentatively, D is TRBD2 (6 bases). Germline values: CDR1 SQVTM, CDR2 ANQGSEA. V was shortened by 5 bases and J by 0 bases, with 11 bases between the two germline ends. This CDR3 contains 14 residues. In DNA form, the CDR3 reads TGCAGCGTTTCGGACGGGAGCTCCTACAATGAGCAGTTCTTC. It translates to CSVSDGSSYNEQFF.

J is TRBJ1-2 and V is TRBV10-3; TRBD1 agrees at 7 bases. CDR3 size: 12 residues. The V segment lost 9 bases and the J segment 2 bases; nucleotides outside the gene matches: 3. The V gene's germline CDR1 is ENHRY and CDR2 SYGVKD. This chain's CDR3 is CAISGQNYGYTF. The CDR3 region has the DNA TGTGCCATTTCGGGACAGAACTATGGCTACACCTTC.

The rearrangement joins TRBV6-5 to TRBJ2-7; D gene unclear. Trimming left V 8 bases short and J 2 bases short, with 10 bases between. The CDR3 is 12 amino acids. CDR1 is MNHEY, CDR2 SVGAGI, per germline. The CDR3 region is CASGTIAYEQYF. CDR3 bases: TGTGCCAGCGGCACAATAGCCTACGAGCAGTACTTC.

CDR3 loop: CASSDSPSGIFISYEQYF. CDR3 nucleotide sequence: TGTGCCAGCAGTGATTCCCCTTCCGGGATCTTCATCTCCTACGAGCAGTACTTC. V usage is TRBV6-1 and J usage is TRBJ2-7; maybe TRBD2 (5 bases). Trimming removed 3 bases at V and 0 bases at J, with 21 bases between. CDR1 and CDR2 from the germline V gene are MNHNS and SASEGT. CDR3 length equals 18 residues.

The chain employs TRBV9 and TRBJ2-7; D may correspond to TRBD1 or TRBD2 (5 bases each). V dropped 4 bases and J dropped 3 bases, with 14 bases sitting between them. The CDR3 runs to 14 residues. The germline V gene has CDR1 SGDLS and CDR2 YYNGEE. The CDR3 reads CASSPEGYYYEQYF. DNA of the CDR3: TGTGCCAGCAGCCCAGAGGGGTACTACTACGAGCAGTACTTC.

This chain joins TRBV4-2 and TRBJ1-5; D perhaps matches TRBD1 (5 bases). V was trimmed by 1 base and J by 4 bases, leaving 8 bases between them. The CDR3 is 14 amino acids. CDR1 and CDR2 from the germline V gene are LGHNA and YNFKEQ. The CDR3: CASSQGQGNQPQHF. DNA for the CDR3: TGTGCCAGCAGCCAAGGTCAGGGTAATCAGCCCCAGCATTTT.

The rearrangement joins TRBV28 to TRBJ1-5, with D possibly matching TRBD1 (6 bases). The V gene lost 6 bases and the J gene lost 5 bases, with 17 bases spanning the gap. Looked up from germline, CDR1 is MDHEN and CDR2 is SYDVKM. This CDR3 region has 15 residues. CDR3 in amino acids: CASSHHGGADQPQHF. DNA for the CDR3: TGTGCCAGCAGCCACCATGGGGGGGCTGATCAGCCCCAGCATTTT.

The V gene is TRBV6-6, the J gene TRBJ1-1; 7 nucleotides agree with TRBD1. This CDR3 contains 15 residues. Losses at the gene ends were 5 bases for V and 5 bases for J; bases not matched to a gene: 11. CDR1 is MNHNY, CDR2 SVGAGI, per germline (reference sequence). The CDR3 nucleotides read TGTGCCAGCAGTGCCCGACAGGGTGAGAAAACTGAAGCTTTCTTT. Amino acid sequence: CASSARQGEKTEAFF.

This chain links TRBV28 with TRBJ2-5; D uncertain. The J call may be wrong; the DNA end is better matched by TRBJ2-7. Germline-derived CDR1 and CDR2 are MDHEN and SYDVKM. The length of the CDR3 is 14 residues. CDR3 residues: CASRNLGRSYEQYF. CDR3 coding DNA: TGTGCCAGCAGAAACCTGGGAAGGTCATACGAGCAGTACTTC.

This clone has a handful of counts. CDR3: CASSLVDYYTEAFF. The CDR3 DNA is TGTGCCAGCAGCTTAGTTGACTACTACACTGAAGCTTTCTTT. This chain joins TRBV7-9 and TRBJ1-1; D unclear. From germline, CDR1 is SEHNR and CDR2 FQNEAQ (reference sequence). Trimming took off 1 base at V and 3 bases at J, with 9 bases between the two ends. The CDR3 runs 14 residues.

This chain uses TRBV7-6 with TRBJ1-2, with 7 bases fitting TRBD1. Germline V gene data show CDR1 as SGHVS and CDR2 as FNYEAQ. V was clipped by 1 base and J by 7 bases; unmatched bases: 3. The CDR3 totals 13 residues. CDR3 DNA sequence: TGTGCCAGCAGCTTAGAGCCAGGGGGTGGCTACACCTTC. Amino acids: CASSLEPGGGYTF.

CDR3 region: CAWDRDSPNTIYF. The CDR3 DNA reads as TGTGCCTGGGACCGGGACAGCCCGAACACCATATATTTT. This chain links TRBV30 with TRBJ1-3; 7 nucleotides line up with TRBD1. The CDR3 contains 13 residues. The J segment lost 7 bases and the V segment lost 5 bases, leaving 8 bases of the junction unmatched. The germline V gene has CDR1 GTSNPN and CDR2 SVGIG (reference sequence).

The chain uses TRBV6-1 and TRBJ2-7; tentatively, D is TRBD2 (6 bases). This CDR3 contains 13 residues. V lost 6 bases and J 4 bases, leaving 13 bases between the germline ends. Germline lookup yields CDR1 MNHNS and CDR2 SASEGT. Here the CDR3 reads CASSTGLLYEQYF. CDR3 nucleotide sequence: TGTGCCAGCAGCACAGGACTACTTTACGAGCAGTACTTC.

The chain has TRBV28 and TRBJ1-1, with 7 bases matching TRBD1. J was trimmed by 7 bases and V by 6 bases; bases with no gene match: 14. From germline, CDR1 is MDHEN and CDR2 SYDVKM. This CDR3 has 15 residues. The CDR3 is CASSPPGGGRDEAFF. In DNA, the CDR3 is TGTGCCAGCAGCCCCCCGGGAGGGGGCAGGGATGAAGCTTTCTTT.

The V gene is TRBV5-1, the J gene TRBJ2-5; 7 bases are shared with TRBD2. V lost 2 bases, J lost 4 bases, and 5 bases stayed unmatched. Germline lookup yields CDR1 SGHRS and CDR2 YFSETQ. This CDR3 is 14 amino acids long. CDR3 coding DNA: TGCGCCAGCAGCTTTGCGGGAGAGTCAGAGACCCAGTACTTC. Its protein is CASSFAGESETQYF.

Regarding this clone: Germline is not matched at one junction end, which may reflect a read error. The V call is TRBV18, the J call TRBJ2-1, with 7 bases fitting TRBD2. Germline values: CDR1 KGHSH, CDR2 LQKENI. This CDR3 spans 15 amino acids. The CDR3 DNA follows: TGTGCCAGCTCAGCACCGGGACTACGCTACAATGAGCAGTTCTTC. It is translated as CASSAPGLRYNEQFF.

The count of this clone is one. The chain combines TRBV11-2 with TRBJ2-5, with D possibly TRBD2 on 5 matching bases. The DNA end is more similar to TRBJ2-7, so the J call may be wrong. Germline V gives CDR1 SGHAT, CDR2 FQNNGV. The CDR3 is 15 amino acids. The CDR3: CASSLAGLISYEQYF. The CDR3 DNA is TGTGCCAGCAGCTTAGCCGGACTGATATCCTACGAGCAGTACTTC.

CDR3 coding DNA: TGTGCCAGCCTCCAAGGGCAGGCCAATGAAAAACTGTTTTTT. Translation: CASLQGQANEKLFF. This chain joins TRBV28 and TRBJ1-4, with no clear D. The CDR3 loop spans 14 amino acids. CDR1 and CDR2 (germline): MDHEN, SYDVKM. Trimming took off 8 bases at V and 5 bases at J, with 15 bases between the two ends.

The chain uses TRBV11-2 and TRBJ2-5, with a weak D call TRBD1 (6 bases). The DNA end lines up better with TRBJ2-7; the J call may be wrong. The CDR3 loop spans 13 amino acids. CDR1 SGHAT and CDR2 FQNNGV come from the germline V gene. The CDR3: CASSYTTGFEQYF. CDR3 DNA: TGTGCCAGCAGCTATACTACAGGGTTCGAGCAGTACTTC.

V and J are TRBV10-1 and TRBJ1-3; D unresolved. There are 14 residues in the CDR3. The V gene lost 2 bases and the J gene lost 0 bases, with 5 bases spanning the gap. Germline V gives CDR1 WNHNN, CDR2 SYGVQD (reference sequence). The CDR3 spells CASSEGNSGNTIYF. The CDR3 bases are TGCGCCAGCAGTGAGGGGAACTCTGGAAACACCATATATTTT.

As for this clone: Other DNA sequences in the same sample also yield this CDR3. The gene calls are TRBV18 and TRBJ2-5; 8 bases fit TRBD1. The DNA end is a closer match to TRBJ2-7, so the J assignment may be wrong. This CDR3 has 14 amino acids. CDR1 KGHSH and CDR2 LQKENI come from the germline V gene. The chain's CDR3 is CASSPDRGPYEQYF. The CDR3, as DNA: TGTGCCAGCTCACCCGACAGGGGACCCTACGAGCAGTACTTC.

The rearrangement joins TRBV4-2 to TRBJ1-6; 7 bases are a match to TRBD1. The CDR3 is 15 amino acids. Germline loops: CDR1 LGHNA, CDR2 YNFKEQ. With 6 bases clipped from V and 8 bases from J, the junction kept 10 bases outside the gene matches. CDR3 amino acids: CASRQSRTGDSPLHF. DNA of the CDR3: TGTGCCAGCAGACAAAGTAGGACAGGAGATTCACCCCTCCACTTT.